This T cell receptor beta chain derives from a study of CD8+ T cells in alopecia areata. As for the study in general: Affected scalp percentage determined the severity score of treated patients.

Extraction of RNA preceded its reverse transcription into cDNA, which served as the sequencing template. The method was immunoSEQ multiplex PCR; TCRdb's version includes in-frame clones alone and lacks a portion of them. The sample yields approximately 42,000 clones, 55% to 75% seen once. The CDR3 has 13 residues. The V gene's germline CDR1 is SQVTM and CDR2 ANQGSEA. Trimming pared 2 bases from V and 4 bases from J, leaving 11 bases between. Study conclusions and caveats: Baseline CD8+ expansion's link to response remains uncertain, as there was one nonresponder.

Treatment reported: oral pan-JAK inhibitor, 5-10 mg twice daily. Using a FACSAria, the CD4+ and CD8+ T cells were sorted from the PBMCs. This clone was recorded a few times. The antigen is undetermined. The source is a human donor with alopecia areata. The chain recombines TRBV29-1 with TRBJ2-5; D uncertain. The source was CD8+ T cells sorted from blood, collected at week 4, from a patient treated with tofacitinib. The CDR3 here is CSVEHEARETQYF. The CDR3 DNA reads TGCAGCGTTGAACACGAGGCCCGAGAGACCCAGTACTTC.